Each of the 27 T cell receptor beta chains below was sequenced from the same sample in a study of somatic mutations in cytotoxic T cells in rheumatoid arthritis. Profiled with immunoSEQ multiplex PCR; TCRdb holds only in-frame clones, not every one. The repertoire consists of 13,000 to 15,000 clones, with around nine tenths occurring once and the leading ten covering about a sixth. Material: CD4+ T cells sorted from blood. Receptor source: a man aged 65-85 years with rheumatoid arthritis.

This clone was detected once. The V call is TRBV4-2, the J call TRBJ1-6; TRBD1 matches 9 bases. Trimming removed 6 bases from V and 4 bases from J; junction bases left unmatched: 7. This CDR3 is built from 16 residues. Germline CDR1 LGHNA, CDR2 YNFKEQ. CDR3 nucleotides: TGTGCCAGCAGTCTACAGGGGGCCGTTTATAATTCACCCCTCCACTTT. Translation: CASSLQGAVYNSPLHF.

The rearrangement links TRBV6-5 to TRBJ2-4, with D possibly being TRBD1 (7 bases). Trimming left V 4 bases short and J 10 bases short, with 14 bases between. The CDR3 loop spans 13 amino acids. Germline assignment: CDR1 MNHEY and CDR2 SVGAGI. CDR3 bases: TGTGCCAGCAGTTCTCGGCAGGGGGGTATTCAGTACTTC. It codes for CASSSRQGGIQYF.

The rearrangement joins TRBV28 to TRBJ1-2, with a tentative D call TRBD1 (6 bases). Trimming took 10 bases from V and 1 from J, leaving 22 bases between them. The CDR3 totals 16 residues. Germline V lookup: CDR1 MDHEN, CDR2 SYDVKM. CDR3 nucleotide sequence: TGTGCCACAGGGGTAGGGCAACGGGCCTTTAACTATGGCTACACCTTC. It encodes CATGVGQRAFNYGYTF.

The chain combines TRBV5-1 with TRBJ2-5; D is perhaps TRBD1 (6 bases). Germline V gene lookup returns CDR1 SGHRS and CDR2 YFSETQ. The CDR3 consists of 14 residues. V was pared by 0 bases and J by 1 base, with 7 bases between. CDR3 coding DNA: TGCGCCAGCAGCTTGGTAGGGGGCCAAGAGACCCAGTACTTC. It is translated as CASSLVGGQETQYF.

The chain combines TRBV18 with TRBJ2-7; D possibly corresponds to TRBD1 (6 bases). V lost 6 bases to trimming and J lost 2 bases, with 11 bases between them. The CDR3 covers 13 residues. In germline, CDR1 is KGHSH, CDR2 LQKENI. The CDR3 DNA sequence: TGTGCCAGCTCCCGGGACAAGACCTACGAGCAGTACTTC. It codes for CASSRDKTYEQYF.

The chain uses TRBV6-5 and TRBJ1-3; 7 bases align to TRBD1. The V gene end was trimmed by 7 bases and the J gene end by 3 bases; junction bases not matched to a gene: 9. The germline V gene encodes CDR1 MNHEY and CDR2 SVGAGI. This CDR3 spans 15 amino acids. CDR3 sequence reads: CASNPGTAFGNTIYF. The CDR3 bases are TGTGCCAGCAACCCCGGGACAGCCTTTGGAAACACCATATATTTT.

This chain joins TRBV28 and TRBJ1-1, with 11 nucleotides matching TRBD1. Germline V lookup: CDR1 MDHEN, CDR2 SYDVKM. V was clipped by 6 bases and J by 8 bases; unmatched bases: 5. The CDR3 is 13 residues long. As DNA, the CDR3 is TGTGCCAGCAGGGGACAGGGGGAAGCCGAAGCTTTCTTT. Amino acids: CASRGQGEAEAFF.

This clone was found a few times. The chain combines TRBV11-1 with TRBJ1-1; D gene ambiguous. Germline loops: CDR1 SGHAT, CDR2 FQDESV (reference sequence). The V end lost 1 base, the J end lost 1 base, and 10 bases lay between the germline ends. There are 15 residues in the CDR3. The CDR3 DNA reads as TGTGCCAGCAGCTTAGGAATCGGAGCGAACACTGAAGCTTTCTTT. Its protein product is CASSLGIGANTEAFF.

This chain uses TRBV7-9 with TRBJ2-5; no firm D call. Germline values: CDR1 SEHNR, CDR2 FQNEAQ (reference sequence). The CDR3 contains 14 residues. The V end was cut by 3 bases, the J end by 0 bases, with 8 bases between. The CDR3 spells CASSLASNQETQYF. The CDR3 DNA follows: TGTGCCAGCAGCTTGGCCAGTAACCAAGAGACCCAGTACTTC.

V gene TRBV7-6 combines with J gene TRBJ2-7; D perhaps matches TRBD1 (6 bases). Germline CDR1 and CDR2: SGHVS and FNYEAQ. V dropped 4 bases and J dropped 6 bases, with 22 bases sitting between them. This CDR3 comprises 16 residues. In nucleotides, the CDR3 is TGTGCCAGCAGCTCGACCTGGGTCAGGGGTTCTCCCGAGCAGTACTTC. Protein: CASSSTWVRGSPEQYF.

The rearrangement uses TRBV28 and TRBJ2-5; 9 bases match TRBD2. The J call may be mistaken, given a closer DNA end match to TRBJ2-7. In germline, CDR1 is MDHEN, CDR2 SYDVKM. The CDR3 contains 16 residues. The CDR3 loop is CASRRGLAGSIYEQYF. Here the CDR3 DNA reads TGTGCCAGCAGACGCGGCCTAGCGGGGTCAATCTACGAGCAGTACTTC.

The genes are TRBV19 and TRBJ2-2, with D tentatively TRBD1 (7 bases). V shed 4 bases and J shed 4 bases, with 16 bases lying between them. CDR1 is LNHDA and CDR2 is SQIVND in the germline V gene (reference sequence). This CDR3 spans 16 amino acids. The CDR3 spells CASSRRDSLGTGELFF. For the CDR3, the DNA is TGTGCCAGTAGTAGGCGGGACAGCTTGGGCACCGGGGAGCTGTTTTTT. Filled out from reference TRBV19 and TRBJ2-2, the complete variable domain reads DGGITQSPKYLFRKEGQNVTLSCEQNLNHDAMYWYRQDPGQGLRLIYYSQIVNDFQKGDIAEGYSVSREKKESFPLTVTSAQKNPTAFYLCASSRRDSLGTGELFFGEGSRLTVL.

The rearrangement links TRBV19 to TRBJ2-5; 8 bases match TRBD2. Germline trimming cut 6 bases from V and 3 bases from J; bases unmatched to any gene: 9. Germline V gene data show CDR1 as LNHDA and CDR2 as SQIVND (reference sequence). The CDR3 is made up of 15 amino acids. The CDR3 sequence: CASRPGGAGEETQYF. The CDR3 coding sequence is TGTGCCAGTAGGCCCGGCGGAGCGGGAGAAGAGACCCAGTACTTC.

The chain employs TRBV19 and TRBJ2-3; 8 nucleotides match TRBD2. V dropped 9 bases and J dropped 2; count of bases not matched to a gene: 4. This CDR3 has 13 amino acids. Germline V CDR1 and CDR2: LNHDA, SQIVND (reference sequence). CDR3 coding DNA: TGTGCCAGCGGGGGGGCCTCCACAGATACGCAGTATTTT. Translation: CASGGASTDTQYF.

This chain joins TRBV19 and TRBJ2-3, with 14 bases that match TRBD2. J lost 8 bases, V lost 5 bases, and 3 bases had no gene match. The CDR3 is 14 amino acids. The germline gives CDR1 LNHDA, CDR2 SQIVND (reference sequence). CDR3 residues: CASSGGLAGATQYF. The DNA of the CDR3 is TGTGCCAGTAGTGGGGGACTAGCGGGAGCTACGCAGTATTTT.

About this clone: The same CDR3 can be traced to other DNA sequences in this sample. The CDR3 DNA reads TGTGCCATCAGTGACTCGAGGCCCTCGGGGGGCTACACCTTC. It yields the protein CAISDSRPSGGYTF. This rearrangement joins TRBV10-3 to TRBJ1-2; no clear D. The germline V gene encodes CDR1 ENHRY and CDR2 SYGVKD. V shed 3 bases and J shed 8 bases, with 16 bases lying between them. The CDR3 spans 14 residues.

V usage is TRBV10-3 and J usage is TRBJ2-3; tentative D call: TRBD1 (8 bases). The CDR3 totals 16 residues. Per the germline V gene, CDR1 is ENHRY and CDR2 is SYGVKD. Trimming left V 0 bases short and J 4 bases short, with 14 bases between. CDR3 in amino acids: CAISESQGAGADTQYF. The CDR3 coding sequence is TGTGCCATCAGTGAGTCTCAGGGGGCGGGAGCAGATACGCAGTATTTT.

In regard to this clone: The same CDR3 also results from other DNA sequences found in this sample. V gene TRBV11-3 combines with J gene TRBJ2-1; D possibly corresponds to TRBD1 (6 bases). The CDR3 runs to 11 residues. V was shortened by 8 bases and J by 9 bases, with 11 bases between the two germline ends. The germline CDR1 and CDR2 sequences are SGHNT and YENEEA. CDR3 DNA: TGTGCCAGCGGTACAGGGATTGAGCAGTTCTTC. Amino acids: CASGTGIEQFF.

The CDR3, as DNA: TGTGCCAGCAGCTTATCTCGGGACTATCCGAGCGATGAGCAGTTCTTC. This translates into CASSLSRDYPSDEQFF. The chain employs TRBV7-9 and TRBJ2-1; the match to TRBD2 covers 7 bases. V lost 2 bases and J lost 8; bases outside the gene matches: 12. Per the germline V gene, CDR1 is SEHNR and CDR2 is FQNEAQ (reference sequence). The CDR3 totals 16 residues.

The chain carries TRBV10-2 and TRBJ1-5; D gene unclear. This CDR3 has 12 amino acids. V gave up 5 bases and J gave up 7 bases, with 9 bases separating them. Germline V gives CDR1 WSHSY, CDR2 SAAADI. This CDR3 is CASSTGSQPQHF. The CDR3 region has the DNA TGCGCCAGCAGTACCGGGTCCCAGCCCCAGCATTTT.

CDR3 in amino acids: CASSSPTGIGEQYF. CDR3 DNA sequence: TGTGCCAGCAGTTCCCCGACTGGAATTGGCGAGCAGTACTTC. This chain joins TRBV27 and TRBJ2-7, with no clear D. The V gene lost 4 bases and the J gene lost 6 bases, with 16 bases spanning the gap. Germline CDR1 reads MNHEY; CDR2 reads SMNVEV (reference sequence). The CDR3 covers 14 residues.

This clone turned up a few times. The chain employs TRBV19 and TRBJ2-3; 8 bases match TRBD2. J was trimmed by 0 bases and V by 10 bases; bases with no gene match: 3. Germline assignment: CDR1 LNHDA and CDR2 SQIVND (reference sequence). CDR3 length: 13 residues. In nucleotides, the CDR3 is TGTGCCACTAGGACTAGCAGCACAGATACGCAGTATTTT. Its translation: CATRTSSTDTQYF.

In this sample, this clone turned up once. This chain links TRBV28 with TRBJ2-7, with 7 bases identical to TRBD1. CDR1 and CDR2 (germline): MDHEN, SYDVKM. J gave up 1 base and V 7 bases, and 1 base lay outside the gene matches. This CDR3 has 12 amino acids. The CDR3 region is CASKTGSYEQYF. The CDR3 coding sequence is TGTGCCAGCAAGACAGGGTCCTACGAGCAGTACTTC.

CDR3 in DNA: TGTGCCAGCAGCAAAAAGACAGGGGGAAGCGCACCAACAGGGTCTGTCGACTATGGCTACACCTTC. Translating it yields CASSKKTGGSAPTGSVDYGYTF. This chain joins TRBV21-1 and TRBJ1-2; TRBD1, as called in the table, went unchecked against the DNA. TRBV21-1 is termed a pseudogene. CDR3 length: 22 residues.

CDR3 nucleotide sequence: TGTGCCAGCAGTTCCCGGACAGTGAGCGTCTACGAGCAGTACTTC. This gives the protein CASSSRTVSVYEQYF. The chain couples TRBV6-6 to TRBJ2-7, with D perhaps matching TRBD1 (6 bases). With 4 bases removed from V and 3 bases from J, the gap between germline ends came to 16 bases. The CDR3 consists of 15 residues. CDR1 and CDR2 (germline): MNHNY, SVGAGI (reference sequence).

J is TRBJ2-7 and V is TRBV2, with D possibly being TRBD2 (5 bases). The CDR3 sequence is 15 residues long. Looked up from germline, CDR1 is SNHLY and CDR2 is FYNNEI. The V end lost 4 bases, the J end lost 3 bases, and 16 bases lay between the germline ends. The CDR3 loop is CASSVNPSGLYEQYF. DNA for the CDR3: TGTGCCAGCAGTGTAAATCCCTCCGGACTCTACGAGCAGTACTTC.

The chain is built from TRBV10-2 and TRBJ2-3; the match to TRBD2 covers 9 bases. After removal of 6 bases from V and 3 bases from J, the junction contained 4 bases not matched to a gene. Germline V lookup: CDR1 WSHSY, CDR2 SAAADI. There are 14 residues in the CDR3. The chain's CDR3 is CASRSSGATDTQYF. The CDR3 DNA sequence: TGCGCCAGCAGGTCTAGCGGGGCTACAGATACGCAGTATTTT.